These 13 T cell receptor beta chains were sequenced from one sample in a study of T-cell reconstitution after alpha-beta-depleted transplantation in children. Unique molecular identifiers were built into the TCRbeta library. MiXCR, run by TCRdb on the PCR reads, gives a single entry per CDR3 protein. The profile shows 350,000 to 500,000 distinct CDR3 sequences, 43% of them singletons. The sample consisted of PBMCs, taken before TCRalphabeta/CD19-depleted stem cell transplant. The source of these receptors is a girl aged 2-10 years with aplastic anemia, due to receive a stem cell transplant.

Only a few counts were recorded for this clonotype. The V gene is TRBV6-1, the J gene TRBJ1-2; D is undetermined. CDR1 is MNHNS and CDR2 is SASEGT in the germline V gene. The V gene lost 7 bases and the J gene lost 4 bases, with 16 bases spanning the gap. The CDR3 runs 14 residues. The CDR3 DNA sequence: TGTGCCAGCACTCCAAACTTAGGCTCCTATGGCTACACCTTC. Its protein is CASTPNLGSYGYTF.

This clonotype was seen just once. This sequence joins TRBV11-2 and TRBJ2-7; 7 bases map to TRBD1. CDR1 SGHAT and CDR2 FQNNGV come from the germline V gene. V dropped 5 bases and J dropped 5; count of bases not matched to a gene: 12. The CDR3 is 15 residues long. The CDR3: CASSRGQVQRDEQYF. The DNA of the CDR3 is TGTGCCAGCAGCCGAGGACAGGTTCAACGTGACGAGCAGTACTTC.

The table lists this clonotype with a count of one. This chain links TRBV25-1 with TRBJ2-5; no definite D call. Looked up from germline, CDR1 is MGHDK and CDR2 is SYGVNS. V gave up 0 bases and J gave up 4 bases, with 9 bases separating them. The CDR3 totals 14 residues. For the CDR3, the DNA is TGTGCCAGCAGTGAATATATCTTTCGAGAGACCCAGTACTTC. Translating gives CASSEYIFRETQYF.

The sample holds a few counts of this clonotype. This chain connects TRBV6-5 to TRBJ2-7, with TRBD2 matching over 8 bases. The trim removed 3 bases at V and 6 bases at J, leaving 10 bases unmatched. From germline, CDR1 is MNHEY and CDR2 SVGAGI. This CDR3 region has 15 residues. This CDR3 is CASSYSQAGVREQYF. CDR3 nucleotides: TGTGCCAGCAGTTATAGTCAAGCGGGAGTACGCGAGCAGTACTTC.

The rearrangement links TRBV15 to TRBJ2-4; D is possibly TRBD1 or TRBD2 (6 bases each). The V gene lost 3 bases and the J gene lost 8 bases, with 14 bases spanning the gap. Germline V gene data show CDR1 as LNHNV and CDR2 as YYDKDF (reference sequence). The CDR3 totals 14 residues. As DNA, the CDR3 is TGTGCCACCAGCAGCGGGACACCGGGGGACATTCAGTACTTC. This gives the protein CATSSGTPGDIQYF.

A single count supports this clonotype. This chain uses TRBV5-1 with TRBJ1-2; 7 bases line up with TRBD1. The length of the CDR3 is 17 residues. Germline CDR1 and CDR2: SGHRS and YFSETQ. The V segment lost 2 bases and the J segment 1 base; nucleotides outside the gene matches: 11. The CDR3 DNA reads as TGCGCCAGCAGCTTTGGGGACAGAACTACCGTTAACTATGGCTACACCTTC. Its translation is CASSFGDRTTVNYGYTF.

This clonotype came up many times. V and J are TRBV20-1 and TRBJ1-6; D possibly corresponds to TRBD1 (6 bases). V was pared by 3 bases and J by 7 bases, with 16 bases between. This CDR3 has 15 amino acids. The V gene's germline CDR1 is DFQATT and CDR2 SNEGSKA (reference sequence). The CDR3 spells CSASLTGAMNSPLHF. Written as DNA, the CDR3 is TGCAGTGCTAGCCTGACGGGGGCGATGAATTCACCCCTCCACTTT.

In this sample, this clonotype turned up many times. CDR3 DNA: TGTGCCAGCAGCCCCTACAGGGGGGACCAGCCCCAGCATTTT. Protein: CASSPYRGDQPQHF. The V call is TRBV7-2, the J call TRBJ1-5; 8 positions agree with TRBD1. The germline V gene encodes CDR1 SGHTA and CDR2 FQGNSA. J lost 7 bases, V lost 5 bases, and 7 bases had no gene match. This CDR3 is built from 14 residues.

The chain recombines TRBV20-1 with TRBJ2-1; no firm D call. Per germline, CDR1 DFQATT and CDR2 SNEGSKA (reference sequence). Trimming shortened V by 5 bases and J by 9 bases, and 8 bases separated the two germline ends. The CDR3 is made up of 10 amino acids. CDR3 nucleotides: TGCAGTGCTCCTGTGGGTGAGCAGTTCTTC. Its translation: CSAPVGEQFF.

Notes on this clonotype: One junction end disagrees with the germline gene, perhaps due to a read error. The chain employs TRBV20-1 and TRBJ2-1; 15 nucleotides align to TRBD2. Per germline, CDR1 DFQATT and CDR2 SNEGSKA (reference sequence). This CDR3 has 16 residues. The CDR3, as DNA: TGCTGTGCTAGTGGACTAGCGGGAGGGCCCGGCAATGAGCAGTTCTTC. This encodes CCASGLAGGPGNEQFF.

The J gene is TRBJ1-2, the V gene TRBV3-1; D perhaps matches TRBD1 (6 bases). This CDR3 spans 14 amino acids. The germline V and J ends were trimmed by 1 base and 7 bases, with 13 bases remaining between them. CDR1 LGHDT and CDR2 YNNKEL come from the germline V gene (reference sequence). CDR3 protein: CASSQGGQVGGYTF. The CDR3 coding sequence is TGTGCCAGCAGCCAAGGGGGGCAGGTCGGTGGCTACACCTTC.

This clonotype was seen only a few times. V and J are TRBV4-3 and TRBJ1-1; D may be TRBD1 (5 bases). This CDR3 is built from 14 residues. The V gene lost 1 base and the J gene lost 5 bases, with 11 bases spanning the gap. Per the germline V gene, CDR1 is LGHNA and CDR2 is YSLEER. The CDR3 nucleotides read TGCGCCAGCAGCCAAGGGGAGCGGGGGACTGAAGCTTTCTTT. The encoded protein is CASSQGERGTEAFF.

This clonotype was observed at least ten times. The chain is built from TRBV20-1 and TRBJ2-1; D gene uncertain. Germline V lookup: CDR1 DFQATT, CDR2 SNEGSKA (reference sequence). With 0 bases removed from V and 12 bases from J, the gap between germline ends came to 12 bases. The CDR3 consists of 12 residues. CDR3: CSAREGGVAQFF. CDR3 coding DNA: TGCAGTGCTAGAGAGGGTGGGGTAGCGCAGTTCTTC.